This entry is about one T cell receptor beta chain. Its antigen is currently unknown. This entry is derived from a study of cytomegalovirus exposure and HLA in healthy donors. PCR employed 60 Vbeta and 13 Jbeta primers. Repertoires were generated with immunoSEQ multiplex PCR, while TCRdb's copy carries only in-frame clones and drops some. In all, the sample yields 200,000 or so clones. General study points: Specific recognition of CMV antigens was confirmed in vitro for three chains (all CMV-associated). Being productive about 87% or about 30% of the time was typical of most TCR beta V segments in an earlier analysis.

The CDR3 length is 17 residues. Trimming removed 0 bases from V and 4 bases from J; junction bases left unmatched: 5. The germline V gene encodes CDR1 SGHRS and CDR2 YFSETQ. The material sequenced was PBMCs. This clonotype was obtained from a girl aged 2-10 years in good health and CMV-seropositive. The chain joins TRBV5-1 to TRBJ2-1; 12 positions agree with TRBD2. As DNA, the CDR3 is TGCGCCAGCAGCTTGGAGGCTAGCGGGAGGGGATACAATGAGCAGTTCTTC. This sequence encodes CASSLEASGRGYNEQFF.